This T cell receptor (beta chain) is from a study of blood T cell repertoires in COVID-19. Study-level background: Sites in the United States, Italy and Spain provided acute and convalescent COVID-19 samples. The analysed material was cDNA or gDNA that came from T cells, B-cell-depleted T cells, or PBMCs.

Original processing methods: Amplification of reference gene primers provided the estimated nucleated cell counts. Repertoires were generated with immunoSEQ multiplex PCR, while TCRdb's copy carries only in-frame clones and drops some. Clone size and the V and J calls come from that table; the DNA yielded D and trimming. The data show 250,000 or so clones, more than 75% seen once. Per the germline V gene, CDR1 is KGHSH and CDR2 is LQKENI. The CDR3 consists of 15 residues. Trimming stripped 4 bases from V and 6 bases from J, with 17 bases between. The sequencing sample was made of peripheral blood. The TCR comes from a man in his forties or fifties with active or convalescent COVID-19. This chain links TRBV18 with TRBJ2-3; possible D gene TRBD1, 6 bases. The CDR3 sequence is CASSQGGVIGDTQYF. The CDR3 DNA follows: TGTGCCAGCTCACAAGGGGGAGTCATTGGGGATACGCAGTATTTT.